A selection of T cell receptor beta chains follows, all from one sample in a study of OX40 agonist ivuxolimab in advanced cancers. Method: immunoSEQ multiplex PCR; TCRdb's copy keeps in-frame clones and lacks some. In the table there are 35,000 to 40,000 clones, approximately 92% of which are singletons. The sequencing used CD4+ or CD8+ T cells sorted from blood, collected in a trial of the OX40 agonist ivuxolimab. These receptors were collected from an adult with an advanced solid tumor such as melanoma, head and neck, liver or kidney cancer. Both conserved end residues are trimmed from each CDR3. The order of the fields is V gene, J gene, CDR3 protein.

V gene: TRBV7-2; J gene: TRBJ2-3; CDR3 protein: ASSLATRPSTDTQY
V gene: TRBV7-9; J gene: TRBJ1-3; CDR3 protein: ASSLGNTIY
V gene: TRBV6-5; J gene: TRBJ1-5; CDR3 protein: ASSYSAGNQPQH
V gene: TRBV9; J gene: TRBJ2-5; CDR3 protein: ASSAPGASSGETQY
V gene: TRBV7-2; J gene: TRBJ2-7; CDR3 protein: ASSPVPGLAGGSYEQY
V gene: TRBV19; J gene: TRBJ2-1; CDR3 protein: ASSPYPALATYNEQF
V gene: TRBV28; J gene: TRBJ1-2; CDR3 protein: ASSLVGQGDGYT
V gene: TRBV4-2; J gene: TRBJ2-4; CDR3 protein: ASSQAGGQGPPGGNIQY
V gene: TRBV29-1; J gene: TRBJ1-2; CDR3 protein: SVPGANYGYT
V gene: TRBV10-2; J gene: TRBJ2-3; CDR3 protein: ASSSGLGLGDTQY
V gene: TRBV19; J gene: TRBJ1-3; CDR3 protein: ASFTSAGPSANTIY
V gene: TRBV11-2; J gene: TRBJ2-3; CDR3 protein: ASSPTRDTATDTQY
V gene: TRBV5-6; J gene: TRBJ2-7; CDR3 protein: ASSPGMYEQY
V gene: TRBV7-9; J gene: TRBJ1-1; CDR3 protein: ASSPVGTEAF
V gene: TRBV19; J gene: TRBJ2-1; CDR3 protein: ASSIATSGNYEQF
V gene: TRBV5-4; J gene: TRBJ1-2; CDR3 protein: ASSLDREGGYT
V gene: TRBV27; J gene: TRBJ2-4; CDR3 protein: ASSLSNSLAKNIQY
V gene: TRBV21-1; J gene: TRBJ1-2; CDR3 protein: ASTPSGLRLRNYGYT
V gene: TRBV6-1; J gene: TRBJ1-2; CDR3 protein: ASVEGPRDLDGYT
V gene: TRBV18; J gene: TRBJ2-5; CDR3 protein: ASSPAGQKETQY
V gene: TRBV5-6; J gene: TRBJ2-4; CDR3 protein: ASSLSGIQY
V gene: TRBV7-9; J gene: TRBJ1-5; CDR3 protein: ASSPDGGNQPQH
V gene: TRBV7-6; J gene: TRBJ2-2; CDR3 protein: ASSLARENTGELF
V gene: TRBV9; J gene: TRBJ2-1; CDR3 protein: ASSVSPSGTMNEQF
V gene: TRBV6-5; J gene: TRBJ2-3; CDR3 protein: ASSYQTSGRKDTQY
V gene: TRBV20-1; J gene: TRBJ1-1; CDR3 protein: SAPQAPEAF